The present T cell receptor (beta chain) was sequenced within a study of early T cells in non-severe SARS-CoV-2 infection. TCRdb analysed the 5' RACE reads with MiXCR anew, one entry per CDR3 protein. This repertoire shows under 85,000 distinct CDR3 sequences, around 10% found once; its top ten account for around 2.4%. This clonotype was found many times. This CDR3 comprises 12 residues. V was trimmed by 11 bases and J by 8 bases, leaving 15 bases between them. V is TRBV12-3 or TRBV12-4 and J is TRBJ1-4, with D perhaps TRBD1 (6 bases). The source material was whole blood. The sequence was collected from an adult who was a healthcare worker with PCR-confirmed SARS-CoV-2 infection or an uninfected control (not recorded which). The CDR3 sequence is CASAGAVEKLFF. As DNA, the CDR3 is TGTGCCTCTGCAGGGGCTGTGGAAAAACTGTTTTTT.